These 8 T cell receptor beta chains came from one sample sequenced in a study of T-cell reconstitution after alpha-beta-depleted transplantation in children. The TCRbeta library incorporated unique molecular identifiers. TCRdb independently ran MiXCR on the PCR reads; one entry per CDR3 protein. This sample has 500,000 to 600,000 distinct CDR3 sequences, with about 16% found just once. Source: PBMCs from the stem cell graft donor, taken from the stem cell graft. These receptors were obtained from a human donor who donated a stem cell graft to a child with acute lymphoblastic leukemia.

This clonotype was found a few times. CDR3 sequence reads: CASSLVPGRNEQFF. The CDR3 region has the DNA TGCGCCAGCAGCTTGGTTCCCGGACGTAATGAGCAGTTCTTC. The chain joins TRBV5-1 to TRBJ2-1; D remains unclear. V was shortened by 0 bases and J by 7 bases, with 11 bases between the two germline ends. CDR3 size: 14 residues. Per germline, CDR1 SGHRS and CDR2 YFSETQ.

This chain uses TRBV20-1 with TRBJ1-2; no reliable D call. Germline V CDR1 and CDR2: DFQATT, SNEGSKA (reference sequence). The CDR3 is made up of 11 amino acids. The CDR3 DNA sequence: TGCAGCGCACAAGATAACTATGGCTACACCTTC. Amino acid sequence: CSAQDNYGYTF.

This clonotype was counted once. This sequence joins TRBV3-1 and TRBJ2-6; 10 bases are a match to TRBD2. Trimming removed 2 bases from V and 4 bases from J; junction bases left unmatched: 8. The CDR3 sequence is 18 residues long. Germline CDR1 and CDR2: LGHDT and YNNKEL (reference sequence). This CDR3 reads CASSQPSGGPWGANVLTF. Here the CDR3 DNA reads TGTGCCAGCAGCCAACCTAGCGGGGGCCCATGGGGGGCCAACGTCCTGACTTTC.

This clonotype was found many times. The chain is built from TRBV24-1 and TRBJ2-3; D call uncertain. The CDR3 loop spans 12 amino acids. Germline V gene sequence: CDR1 KGHDR, CDR2 SFDVKD. Between the trimmed V and J ends, which lost 7 bases and 0 bases, there was a span of 4 bases. The CDR3 protein is CATRDSTDTQYF. The CDR3 coding sequence is TGTGCCACCAGGGACAGCACAGATACGCAGTATTTT.

The V gene is TRBV20-1, the J gene TRBJ2-1, with 15 bases that match TRBD2. Germline-derived CDR1 and CDR2 are DFQATT and SNEGSKA (reference sequence). Trimming removed 0 bases from V and 4 bases from J; junction bases left unmatched: 4. CDR3 length equals 17 residues. The CDR3 DNA reads TGCAGTGCTAGAGAGGGGACTAGCGGGAGGTCTTACAATGAGCAGTTCTTC. Protein product: CSAREGTSGRSYNEQFF.

This clonotype occurred a few times. The V call is TRBV12-3 or TRBV12-4, the J call TRBJ2-3; 7 nucleotides agree with TRBD2. The CDR3 has 14 amino acids. The trim removed 3 bases at V and 8 bases at J, leaving 8 bases unmatched. CDR3: CASSFAGTMGTQYF. Here the CDR3 DNA reads TGTGCCAGCAGTTTCGCCGGGACTATGGGTACGCAGTATTTT.

This clonotype occurred a few times. V and J are TRBV13 and TRBJ1-1; no firm D call. Trimming removed 0 bases from V and 1 base from J, with 6 bases in between. CDR3 length equals 14 residues. Germline V CDR1 and CDR2: PRHDT, FYEKMQ (reference sequence). This chain's CDR3 is CASSLGQANTEAFF. The DNA for the CDR3 is TGTGCCAGCAGCTTAGGGCAGGCGAACACTGAAGCTTTCTTT.

This clonotype has a handful of counts. CDR3 bases: TGTGCCAGCGAAACTGGGGGGATGAACACTGAAGCTTTCTTT. It encodes CASETGGMNTEAFF. J is TRBJ1-1 and V is TRBV5-6, with D possibly being TRBD1 (5 bases). Deletions cut 7 bases from V and 0 bases from J, with 13 bases between. The CDR3 consists of 14 residues. Germline CDR1 SGHDT, CDR2 YYEEEE.